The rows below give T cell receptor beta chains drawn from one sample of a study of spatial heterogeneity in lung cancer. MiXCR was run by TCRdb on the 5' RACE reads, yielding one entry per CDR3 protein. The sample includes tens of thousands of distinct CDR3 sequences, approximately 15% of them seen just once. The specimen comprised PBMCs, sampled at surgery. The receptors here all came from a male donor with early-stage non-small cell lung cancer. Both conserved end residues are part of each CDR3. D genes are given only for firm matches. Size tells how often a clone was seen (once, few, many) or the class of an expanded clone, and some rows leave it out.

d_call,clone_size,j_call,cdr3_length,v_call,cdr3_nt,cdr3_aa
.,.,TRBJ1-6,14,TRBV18,TGTGCCAGCTCACCGGAGGAGATAGAATCACCCCTCCACTTT,CASSPEEIESPLHF
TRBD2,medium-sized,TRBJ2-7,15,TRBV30,TGTGCCTGGAGTGTTGGACTAGCACCAAACTACGAGCAGTACTTC,CAWSVGLAPNYEQYF
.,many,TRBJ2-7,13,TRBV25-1,TGTGCCAGCAGTTTACAGGGCGCCTACGAGCAGTACTTC,CASSLQGAYEQYF
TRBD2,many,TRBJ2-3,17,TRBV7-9,TGTGCCAGCAGCTTACGCCGACTAGCGGGACGGTCAGATACGCAGTATTTT,CASSLRRLAGRSDTQYF
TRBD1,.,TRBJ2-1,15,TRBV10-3,TGTGCCATCACCGGACAGGAGAGCTCCTACAATGAGCAGTTCTTC,CAITGQESSYNEQFF
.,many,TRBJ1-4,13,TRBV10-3,TGTGCCATCAGTACGGGCGTTAATGAAAAACTGTTTTTT,CAISTGVNEKLFF
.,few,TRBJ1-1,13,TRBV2,TGTGCCAGTGGCGCTGTTTGGAACACTGAAGCTTTCTTT,CASGAVWNTEAFF
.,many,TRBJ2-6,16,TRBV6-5,TGTGCCAGCAGTTCCAAACCGGGTTTTGGGGCCAACGTCCTGACTTTC,CASSSKPGFGANVLTF
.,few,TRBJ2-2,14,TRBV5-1,TGCGCCAGCAGCTTGTCCTTGAGCACCGGGGAGCTGTTTTTT,CASSLSLSTGELFF
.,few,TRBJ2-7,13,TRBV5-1,TGCGCCAGCAGCTTGGGCACCAACTACGAGCAGTACTTC,CASSLGTNYEQYF
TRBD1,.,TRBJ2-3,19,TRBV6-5,TGTGCCAGCACAACAAGAATACCGGGACAGGGTAGACTCACAGATACGCAGTATTTT,CASTTRIPGQGRLTDTQYF
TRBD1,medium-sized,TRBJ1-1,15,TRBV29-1,TGCAGCGTTCCCCTCATAGGGGGCGCGGACACTGAAGCTTTCTTT,CSVPLIGGADTEAFF
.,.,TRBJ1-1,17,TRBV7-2,TGTGCCAGCAGCTTACTTATCACTGTAGACCTGAACACTGAAGCTTTCTTT,CASSLLITVDLNTEAFF
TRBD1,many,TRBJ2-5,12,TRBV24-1,TGTGCCACGAGAGACAGGGTGGAGACCCAGTACTTC,CATRDRVETQYF
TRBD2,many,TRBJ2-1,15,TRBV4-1,TGCGCCAGCAGCCAAGCGGAGGACGGGGGGAATGAGCAGTTCTTC,CASSQAEDGGNEQFF
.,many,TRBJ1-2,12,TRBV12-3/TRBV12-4,TGTGCCAGCAGCCCTGGAGCCTATGGCTACACCTTC,CASSPGAYGYTF
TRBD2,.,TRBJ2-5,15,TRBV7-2,TGTGCCAGCATGGGGACTAGCGGGAGAAAAGAGACCCAGTACTTC,CASMGTSGRKETQYF
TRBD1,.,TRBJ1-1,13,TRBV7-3,TGTGCCAGCAGCAAAACAGGGGGGACTGAAGCTTTCTTT,CASSKTGGTEAFF
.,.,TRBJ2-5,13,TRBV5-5,TGTGCCAGCAGCATCCGGGCACAGGAGACCCAGTACTTC,CASSIRAQETQYF
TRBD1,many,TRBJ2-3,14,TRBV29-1,TGCAGCGTTGAAAGGGGGCTCATCACAGATACGCAGTATTTT,CSVERGLITDTQYF
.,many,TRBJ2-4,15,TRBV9,TGTGCCAGCAGCGTAGACTCCATGTCCAGCAACATTCAGTACTTC,CASSVDSMSSNIQYF
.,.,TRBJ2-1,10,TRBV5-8,TGTGCCAGCAGCTTTCGCGATCAGTTCTTC,CASSFRDQFF
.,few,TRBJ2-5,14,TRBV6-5,TGTGCCAGCAGTTACTCGATAAATACGGAGACCCAGTACTTC,CASSYSINTETQYF
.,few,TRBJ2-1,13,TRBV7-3,TGTGCCAGCAGCTTCGCCGGGACCAATGAGCAGTTCTTC,CASSFAGTNEQFF
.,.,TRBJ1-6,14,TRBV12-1,TGTGCCAGCAGCCCCAGACAATATAATTCACCCCTCCACTTT,CASSPRQYNSPLHF
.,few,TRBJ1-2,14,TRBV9,TGTGCCAGCAGTTGGGGGAGACGCGACTATGGCTACACCTTC,CASSWGRRDYGYTF
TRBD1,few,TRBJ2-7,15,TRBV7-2,TGTGCCAGCAGCTTGACCGGGACAGGTTTATCGTTGCAGTACTTC,CASSLTGTGLSLQYF
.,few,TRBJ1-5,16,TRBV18,TGTGCCAGCTCACCAGGGGTCCAGGCTAGCAATCAGCCCCAGCATTTT,CASSPGVQASNQPQHF
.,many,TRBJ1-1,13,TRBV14,TGTGCCAGCAGCAGCGGCGGCAGAACTGAAGCTTTCTTT,CASSSGGRTEAFF
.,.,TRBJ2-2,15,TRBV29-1,TGCAGCGTTTTCCACCGGGGAGCTATGTCCGGGGAGCTGTTTTTT,CSVFHRGAMSGELFF
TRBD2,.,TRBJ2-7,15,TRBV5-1,TGCGCCAGCAGCATACGACTAGCGGGAACCTACGAGCAGTACTTC,CASSIRLAGTYEQYF
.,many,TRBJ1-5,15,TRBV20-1,TGCAGTGCGCCTGTCCAGGGAGGGAACAATCAGCCCCAGCATTTT,CSAPVQGGNNQPQHF
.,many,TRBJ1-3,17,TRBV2,TGTGCCAGCAGTGAAGTCAAGGCGACAGTTTCTGGAAACACCATATATTTT,CASSEVKATVSGNTIYF
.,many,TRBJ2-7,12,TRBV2,TGTGCCAGCCACTTGGAGCCGGGAGAGCAGTACTTC,CASHLEPGEQYF
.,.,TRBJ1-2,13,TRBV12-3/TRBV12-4,TGTGCCAGCAGTTTATCGGACAAGGAAACCTACACCTTC,CASSLSDKETYTF
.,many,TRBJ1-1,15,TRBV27,TGTGCCAGCAGTTCTTATCAGCGGACTAACACTGAAGCTTTCTTT,CASSSYQRTNTEAFF
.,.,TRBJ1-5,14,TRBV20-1,TGCAGTGCTAGGATCGGGGATAGGAATCAGCCCCAGCATTTT,CSARIGDRNQPQHF
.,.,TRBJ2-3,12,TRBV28,TGTGCCAGCAGAACCCGGGCAGATACGCAGTATTTT,CASRTRADTQYF